This T cell receptor beta chain was sequenced during a study of molecular identifiers for immune sequencing clone quantification. Naive CD8 T cells, phenotype CD8+CD4-CCR7+CD45RA+, were sorted. CDR1 is MNHEY and CDR2 is SMNVEV in the germline V gene (reference sequence). Between the trimmed V and J ends, which lost 2 bases and 0 bases, there was a span of 7 bases. CDR3 size: 14 residues. TCRdb analysed the PCR reads with MiXCR anew, one entry per CDR3 protein. This table holds approximately 670,000 distinct CDR3 sequences, about 20% found once. With regard to this clonotype: In this CDR3 the conserved last residue, phenylalanine or tryptophan, is missing, so a read error is likely.

V and J are TRBV27 and TRBJ1-1; D remains unclear. This sequence originates from a human donor in good health. Some libraries in this study had Jurkat cell RNA spiked in. Source material: naive CD8+ T cells from blood, with Jurkat cell RNA spiked in. Subset meaning: FACS-sorted CD8+CD4-CCR7+CD45RA+ naive T cells. The CDR3 DNA sequence: TGTGCCAGCAGTTTAGGCGGGATGAACACTGAAGCTTTCTCT. Amino acids: CASSLGGMNTEAFS.